Listed here are 31 T cell receptor beta chains from one sample, sequenced in a study of T-cell reconstitution after alpha-beta-depleted transplantation in children. The authors prepared the TCRbeta library with unique molecular identifiers. TCRdb itself ran the PCR reads through MiXCR, one entry per CDR3 protein. Of almost 500,000 distinct CDR3 sequences in the sample, 8% to 11% were seen once. Sample: PBMCs, taken before TCRalphabeta/CD19-depleted stem cell transplant. These receptor sequences come from a child aged 2 to 10 with inherited bone marrow failure, due to receive a stem cell transplant.

The chain couples TRBV19 to TRBJ1-5; TRBD1 is a possible D gene (6 bases). The germline gives CDR1 LNHDA, CDR2 SQIVND (reference sequence). With 5 bases removed from V and 2 bases from J, the gap between germline ends came to 13 bases. The CDR3 sequence is 15 residues long. CDR3 protein: CASSQIPGGNQPQHF. CDR3 DNA: TGTGCCAGTAGTCAAATACCAGGGGGCAATCAGCCCCAGCATTTT. The whole variable domain, filled in from reference TRBV19 and TRBJ1-5, reads DGGITQSPKYLFRKEGQNVTLSCEQNLNHDAMYWYRQDPGQGLRLIYYSQIVNDFQKGDIAEGYSVSREKKESFPLTVTSAQKNPTAFYLCASSQIPGGNQPQHFGDGTRLSIL.

This rearrangement joins TRBV24-1 to TRBJ2-6, with D uncertain. CDR1 is KGHDR and CDR2 is SFDVKD in the germline V gene. The CDR3 is 15 residues long. Trimming pared 5 bases from V and 0 bases from J, leaving 7 bases between. The CDR3 region has the DNA TGTGCCACCAGTGGTGACATCTCTGGGGCCAACGTCCTGACTTTC. As protein: CATSGDISGANVLTF.

This clonotype has ten or more counts. The V and J genes are TRBV27 and TRBJ2-4, with D maybe TRBD2 (6 bases). Looked up from germline, CDR1 is MNHEY and CDR2 is SMNVEV (reference sequence). V lost 3 bases, J lost 3 bases, and 27 bases lay in between. The CDR3 contains 20 residues. The CDR3 nucleotides are TGTGCCAGCAGTTTTCTGGGCGCGGGACGGGAGAGGGGCGGCAAAAACATTCAGTACTTC. It yields the protein CASSFLGAGRERGGKNIQYF.

This clonotype was counted ten times or more. The chain carries TRBV6-5 and TRBJ1-3; D may be TRBD1 (6 bases). Trimming cost V 2 bases and J 0 bases, with 14 bases left between them. The CDR3 totals 17 residues. Germline V gives CDR1 MNHEY, CDR2 SVGAGI. The CDR3 is CASSYASGQNSGNTIYF. The CDR3 nucleotides read TGTGCCAGCAGTTACGCCTCCGGACAGAACTCTGGAAACACCATATATTTT.

This clonotype appeared many times. The chain uses TRBV7-2 and TRBJ2-7; 7 nucleotides align to TRBD2. There are 15 residues in the CDR3. V dropped 2 bases and J dropped 4; count of bases not matched to a gene: 8. Germline V gives CDR1 SGHTA, CDR2 FQGNSA. The CDR3 DNA is TGTGCCAGCAGCTTACTGAGCGGGATAGCTTACGAGCAGTACTTC. This encodes CASSLLSGIAYEQYF.

This clonotype was seen at least ten times. The chain combines TRBV7-9 with TRBJ2-3, with 7 bases lining up with TRBD1. V trimming: 5 bases; J trimming: 5 bases; junction bases outside the gene matches: 13. The CDR3 has 16 residues. CDR1 is SEHNR, CDR2 FQNEAQ, per germline (reference sequence). The CDR3 DNA reads TGTGCCAGCAGCCCCGGGACAGCCGATTTGGGAGATACGCAGTATTTT. Amino acids: CASSPGTADLGDTQYF.

This clonotype was recorded at least ten times. The chain joins TRBV7-9 to TRBJ2-1; D not certain. The CDR3 has 13 amino acids. V was pared by 4 bases and J by 5 bases, with 9 bases between. CDR1 SEHNR and CDR2 FQNEAQ come from the germline V gene (reference sequence). CDR3 sequence reads: CASSSSLNNEQFF. CDR3 bases: TGTGCCAGCAGCTCTTCACTGAACAATGAGCAGTTCTTC.

This clonotype was picked up many times. The chain combines TRBV5-1 with TRBJ2-3; D unresolved. The CDR3 contains 19 residues. The germline V gene has CDR1 SGHRS and CDR2 YFSETQ. Trimming pared 0 bases from V and 2 bases from J, leaving 22 bases between. CDR3 DNA: TGCGCCAGCAGCTTGGCAGGACGGAGAGATTACGCAGACACAGATACGCAGTATTTT. Translating gives CASSLAGRRDYADTDTQYF. The whole variable domain, remainder taken from reference TRBV5-1 and TRBJ2-3, is KAGVTQTPRYLIKTRGQQVTLSCSPISGHRSVSWYQQTPGQGLQFLFEYFSETQRNKGNFPGRFSGRQFSNSRSEMNVSTLELGDSALYLCASSLAGRRDYADTDTQYFGPGTRLTVL.

This rearrangement joins TRBV6-1 to TRBJ2-1; 9 bases line up with TRBD2. J lost 5 bases, V lost 6 bases, and 11 bases had no gene match. The CDR3 totals 16 residues. CDR1 is MNHNS, CDR2 SASEGT, per germline. CDR3 nucleotides: TGTGCCAGCAGCCCACTTAGCGGGAGAGGGGACAATGAGCAGTTCTTC. As protein: CASSPLSGRGDNEQFF.

The sample holds many counts of this clonotype. The chain recombines TRBV6-2 or TRBV6-3 with TRBJ1-1; D is ambiguous. CDR3 length: 14 amino acids. Germline assignment: CDR1 MNHEY and CDR2 SVGEGT. Trimming removed 5 bases from V and 3 bases from J, with 13 bases in between. This CDR3 reads CASSTLPPHTEAFF. Here the CDR3 DNA reads TGTGCCAGCAGTACCCTGCCTCCGCACACTGAAGCTTTCTTT.

The gene calls are TRBV5-8 and TRBJ2-1; TRBD2 agrees at 12 bases. The CDR3 spans 14 residues. Germline V gives CDR1 SGHTS, CDR2 YDEGEE. V shed 10 bases and J 6 bases; nucleotides not matched to a gene: 8. CDR3 protein: CAHGGLAGINEQFF. The CDR3 DNA sequence: TGTGCCCACGGAGGACTAGCGGGAATCAATGAGCAGTTCTTC.

This clonotype was detected many times. The chain has TRBV6-6 and TRBJ2-1, with D perhaps being TRBD1 or TRBD2 (5 bases each). The CDR3 length is 15 residues. V shed 9 bases and J shed 5 bases, with 20 bases lying between them. Germline CDR1 reads MNHNY; CDR2 reads SVGAGI (reference sequence). The chain's CDR3 is CASRDHPNSHNEQFF. In nucleotides, the CDR3 is TGTGCCAGTAGGGACCATCCCAATTCCCACAATGAGCAGTTCTTC.

The table lists this clonotype with many counts. This chain uses TRBV20-1 with TRBJ2-7; D is ambiguous. The germline V and J ends were trimmed by 0 bases and 7 bases, with 22 bases remaining between them. The CDR3 covers 16 residues. Germline CDR1 is DFQATT and CDR2 is SNEGSKA (reference sequence). CDR3 loop: CSAREVRPVVDWEQYF. The CDR3 nucleotides read TGCAGTGCTAGAGAGGTGAGACCGGTGGTAGATTGGGAGCAGTACTTC.

A few counts support this clonotype. The chain links TRBV4-2 to TRBJ2-1; 11 bases line up with TRBD2. J gave up 5 bases and V 1 base, and 1 base lay outside the gene matches. The CDR3 is made up of 15 amino acids. Germline CDR1 LGHNA, CDR2 YNFKEQ. The CDR3 sequence: CASSQVAGGNNEQFF. The CDR3 DNA reads as TGTGCCAGCAGCCAAGTAGCGGGAGGGAACAATGAGCAGTTCTTC.

The table lists this clonotype with many counts. J is TRBJ2-5 and V is TRBV7-9, with TRBD1 matching 7 bases. The germline CDR1 and CDR2 sequences are SEHNR and FQNEAQ (reference sequence). After removal of 4 bases from V and 1 base from J, the junction contained 6 bases not matched to a gene. This CDR3 is built from 15 residues. For the CDR3, the DNA is TGTGCCAGCAGCTCCCGGGACAGACCCCAAGAGACCCAGTACTTC. The encoded protein is CASSSRDRPQETQYF.

This clonotype was counted ten times or more. V gene TRBV12-3 or TRBV12-4 combines with J gene TRBJ2-2, with TRBD2 matching over 7 bases. Trimming took 6 bases from V and 6 from J; bases not matched to a gene: 7. The CDR3 has 14 amino acids. CDR3 in amino acids: CASSHGGTAGELFF. In nucleotides, the CDR3 is TGTGCCAGCAGCCACGGGGGGACGGCCGGGGAGCTGTTTTTT.

The table lists this clonotype with a few counts. The chain is built from TRBV12-3 or TRBV12-4 and TRBJ1-2; 9 nucleotides line up with TRBD1. V lost 6 bases and J lost 8; bases outside the gene matches: 22. The CDR3 has 18 amino acids. This chain's CDR3 is CASSPITGGSDRDKGYTF. In DNA, the CDR3 is TGTGCCAGCAGCCCGATCACAGGGGGCTCCGATAGGGATAAGGGCTACACCTTC.

Many counts were recorded for this clonotype. This sequence joins TRBV20-1 and TRBJ1-5, with D maybe TRBD1 (6 bases). V shed 0 bases and J shed 1 base, with 10 bases lying between them. Germline CDR1 and CDR2: DFQATT and SNEGSKA (reference sequence). The CDR3 spans 15 residues. The CDR3 bases are TGCAGTGCTAGAGACAGTCAGGGGAGCAATCAGCCCCAGCATTTT. Translating it yields CSARDSQGSNQPQHF.

In the case of this clonotype: A much larger clone sits a single nucleotide away, making a read error possible. This chain links TRBV21-1 with TRBJ2-1; the table's TRBD1 call for D was not verified on the DNA. TRBV21-1 is given as a pseudogene. The CDR3 loop spans 18 amino acids. The CDR3 DNA reads as TGTGCCAGCAGCACGAATCCAACTCTGACAGGGTCGGGGAATGAGCAGTTCTTC. Translating gives CASSTNPTLTGSGNEQFF.

This clonotype was seen at least ten times. V usage is TRBV4-3 and J usage is TRBJ2-1; 10 positions match TRBD1. Germline V gene data show CDR1 as LGHNA and CDR2 as YSLEER. This CDR3 region has 19 residues. The V and J ends lost 4 bases and 3 bases, in that order; junction bases with no gene match: 15. The CDR3 spells CASSLGTGVEPTNYNEQFF. In DNA, the CDR3 is TGCGCCAGCAGCCTTGGGACAGGGGTTGAACCAACCAACTACAATGAGCAGTTCTTC.

As regards this clonotype: This could be a read error, since a much larger clone is one nucleotide away. The chain is built from TRBV6-6 and TRBJ2-7; no firm D call. Germline assignment: CDR1 MNHNY and CDR2 SVGAGI (reference sequence). This CDR3 is 13 amino acids long. Written as DNA, the CDR3 is TGTGCCAGCTACAGCGTTAGCTCCTACGAGCAGTGCTTC. Protein: CASYSVSSYEQCF.

This clonotype came up many times. The chain recombines TRBV7-2 with TRBJ2-1; no definite D call. Trimming took off 5 bases at V and 10 bases at J, with 9 bases between the two ends. The germline V gene encodes CDR1 SGHTA and CDR2 FQGNSA. The CDR3 length is 11 residues. The CDR3 nucleotides are TGTGCCAGCAGCCTCGGAAGGGAGCAGTTCTTC. Amino acid sequence: CASSLGREQFF.

The sample holds many counts of this clonotype. The chain uses TRBV28 and TRBJ2-1, with D hard to call. The CDR3 loop spans 14 amino acids. Per the germline V gene, CDR1 is MDHEN and CDR2 is SYDVKM. The ends were cut back, 7 bases at V and 8 bases at J, with 18 bases in the middle. The CDR3 nucleotides are TGTGCCAGCAATCCTACCGATCCAACGCATGAGCAGTTCTTC. Translated, it gives CASNPTDPTHEQFF.

This clonotype was picked up many times. The J gene is TRBJ2-3, the V gene TRBV5-1; TRBD2 might be the D (6 bases). This CDR3 spans 15 amino acids. Germline V lookup: CDR1 SGHRS, CDR2 YFSETQ. V lost 4 bases to trimming and J lost 5 bases, with 17 bases between them. The CDR3 protein is CASSLEITGEDTQYF. In DNA form, the CDR3 reads TGCGCCAGCAGCCTCGAAATAACGGGGGAAGATACGCAGTATTTT.

This chain joins TRBV7-8 and TRBJ1-5; D perhaps matches TRBD1 (5 bases). This CDR3 has 14 residues. Germline V gives CDR1 SGHVS, CDR2 FQNEAQ. Trimming stripped 7 bases from V and 6 bases from J, with 16 bases between. This CDR3 reads CASNGHILSQPQHF. In DNA form, the CDR3 reads TGTGCCAGCAACGGACACATTCTCTCTCAGCCCCAGCATTTT.

A word on this clonotype: A much larger clone lies one base from this, so it may be a read error. The rearrangement joins TRBV7-2 to TRBJ1-5; the D gene is possibly TRBD1 (6 bases). This CDR3 has 15 amino acids. Germline V gene sequence: CDR1 SGHTA, CDR2 FQGNSA. In DNA, the CDR3 is TGTGCCGGCAGCTCCCAGGGGTCTAGCAATCAGCCCCAGCATTTT. Encoded protein: CAGSSQGSSNQPQHF.

DNA of the CDR3: TGTGCCAGCAGCCCTGGGGTTAGCGGGAGCAAGCAGTACTTC. As protein: CASSPGVSGSKQYF. This sequence joins TRBV5-8 and TRBJ2-7; 9 nucleotides align to TRBD2. The J segment lost 8 bases and the V segment lost 4 bases, leaving 10 bases of the junction unmatched. This CDR3 is 14 amino acids long. The germline gives CDR1 SGHTS, CDR2 YDEGEE.

This clonotype occurred many times. V gene TRBV29-1 combines with J gene TRBJ1-1; D not resolved. V shed 4 bases and J shed 1 base, with 10 bases lying between them. In germline, CDR1 is SQVTM, CDR2 ANQGSEA. The CDR3 spans 13 residues. CDR3 sequence: CSVAGWPNTEAFF. For the CDR3, the DNA is TGCAGCGTTGCGGGGTGGCCGAACACTGAAGCTTTCTTT. The full variable domain, completed using reference TRBV29-1 and TRBJ1-1, is SAVISQKPSRDICQRGTSLTIQCQVDSQVTMMFWYRQQPGQSLTLIATANQGSEATYESGFVIDKFPISRPNLTFSTLTVSNMSPEDSSIYLCSVAGWPNTEAFFGQGTRLTVV.

This clonotype has a count of ten or more. The chain has TRBV7-8 and TRBJ2-7; the D is unclear. Trimming left V 2 bases short and J 3 bases short, with 14 bases between. CDR1 SGHVS and CDR2 FQNEAQ come from the germline V gene. CDR3 length equals 15 residues. This CDR3 reads CASSLNPLFYYEQYF. CDR3 in DNA: TGTGCCAGCAGCTTAAATCCTCTTTTTTACTACGAGCAGTACTTC. The full variable domain, with the rest looked up from reference TRBV7-8 and TRBJ2-7, is GAGVSQSPRYKVAKRGQDVALRCDPISGHVSLFWYQQALGQGPEFLTYFQNEAQLDKSGLPSDRFFAERPEGSVSTLKIQRTQQEDSAVYLCASSLNPLFYYEQYFGPGTRLTVT.

This clonotype has ten or more counts. The chain has TRBV6-5 and TRBJ1-2, with a weak D call TRBD1 (6 bases). This CDR3 has 12 amino acids. Germline V gene sequence: CDR1 MNHEY, CDR2 SVGAGI. V shed 5 bases and J shed 6 bases, with 10 bases lying between them. The CDR3 reads CASSPQGNGYTF. CDR3 in DNA: TGTGCCAGCAGTCCACAGGGTAATGGCTACACCTTC.

The rearrangement uses TRBV23-1 and TRBJ2-5; D remains unclear. TRBV23-1 is an ORF, with its function uncertain. V shed 0 bases and J shed 1 base, with 9 bases lying between them. The CDR3 totals 15 residues. The CDR3 here is CASSQSTPIQETQYF. The DNA for the CDR3 is TGCGCCAGCAGTCAATCGACCCCCATCCAAGAGACCCAGTACTTC.